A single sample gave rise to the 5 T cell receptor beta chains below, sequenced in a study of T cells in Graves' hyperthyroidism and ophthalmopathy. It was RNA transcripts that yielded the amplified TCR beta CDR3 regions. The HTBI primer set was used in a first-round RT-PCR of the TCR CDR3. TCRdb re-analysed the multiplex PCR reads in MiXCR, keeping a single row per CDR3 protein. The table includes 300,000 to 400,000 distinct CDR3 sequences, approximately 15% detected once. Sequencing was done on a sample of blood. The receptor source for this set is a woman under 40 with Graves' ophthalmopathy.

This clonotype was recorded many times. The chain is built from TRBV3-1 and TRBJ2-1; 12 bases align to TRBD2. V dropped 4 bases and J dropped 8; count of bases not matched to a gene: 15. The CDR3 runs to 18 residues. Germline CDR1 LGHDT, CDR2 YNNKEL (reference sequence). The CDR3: CASSPSPRPSGGADEQFF. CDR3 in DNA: TGTGCCAGCAGCCCCTCACCTCGTCCTAGCGGGGGGGCCGATGAGCAGTTCTTC.

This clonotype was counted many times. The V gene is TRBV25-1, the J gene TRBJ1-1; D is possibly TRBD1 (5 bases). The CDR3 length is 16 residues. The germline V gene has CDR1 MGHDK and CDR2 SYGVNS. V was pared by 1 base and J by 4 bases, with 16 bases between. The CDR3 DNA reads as TGTGCCAGCAGTGAATCGCGGGGAAGGGGCGGCACTGAAGCTTTCTTT. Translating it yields CASSESRGRGGTEAFF.

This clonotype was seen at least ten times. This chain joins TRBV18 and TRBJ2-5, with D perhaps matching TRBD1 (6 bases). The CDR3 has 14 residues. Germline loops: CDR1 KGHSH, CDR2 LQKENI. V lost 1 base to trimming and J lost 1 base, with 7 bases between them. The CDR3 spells CASSPRDTQETQYF. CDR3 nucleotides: TGTGCCAGCTCACCACGGGACACCCAAGAGACCCAGTACTTC.

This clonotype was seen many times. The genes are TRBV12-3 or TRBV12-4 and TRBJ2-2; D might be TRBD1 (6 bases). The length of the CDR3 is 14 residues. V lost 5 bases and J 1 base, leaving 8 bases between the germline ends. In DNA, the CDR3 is TGTGCCAGCAGTCCGGGACAGAACACCGGGGAGCTGTTTTTT. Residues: CASSPGQNTGELFF.

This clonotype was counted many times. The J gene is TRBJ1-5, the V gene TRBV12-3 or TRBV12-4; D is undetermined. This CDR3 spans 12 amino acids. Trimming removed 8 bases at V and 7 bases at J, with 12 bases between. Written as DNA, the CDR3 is TGTGCCAGCTCCCTGAATAGGCAGCCCCAGCATTTT. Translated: CASSLNRQPQHF.